This T cell receptor beta chain was sequenced during a study of beta chain features in type 1 diabetes. The CDR3 covers 14 residues. CDR1 SGHKS and CDR2 YYEKEE come from the germline V gene (reference sequence). V lost 2 bases to trimming and J lost 0 bases, with 5 bases between them. General observations from the study: Patients' naive, central memory and regulatory TCRB repertoires appeared more alike than those of healthy donors.

In the case of this clone: The target antigen is unknown.

Reverse transcribing all isolated RNA meant expressed TCRB transcripts were sequenced. Assay used: immunoSEQ multiplex PCR; TCRdb lists only in-frame clones, some missing. The repertoire has some 150,000 clones, about 51% of them found once; the top ten carry 0.42%. The sequencing input was Tregs from blood. The chain couples TRBV5-5 to TRBJ1-4; D gene unclear. This clonotype was obtained from a man aged 18 to 35 in good health. Written as DNA, the CDR3 is TGTGCCAGCAGCTTTTTAACAACTAATGAAAAACTGTTTTTT. Amino acid sequence: CASSFLTTNEKLFF.